These 12 T cell receptor beta chains originate from one sample sequenced in a study of T cells in localized non-small cell lung cancer. TCRdb keeps only in-frame clones here, not all; method: immunoSEQ multiplex PCR. The sample gives approximately 11,000 clones, 75% to 85% of which show up once; roughly 20% is in the top ten. The sequenced sample was peripheral blood mononuclear cells, obtained before any cancer treatment. These receptors were collected from an older female donor with stage II lung adenocarcinoma.

The V and J genes are TRBV4-2 and TRBJ1-1; TRBD1 might be the D (6 bases). The CDR3 totals 18 residues. Trimming pared 4 bases from V and 1 base from J, leaving 22 bases between. CDR1 and CDR2 (germline): LGHNA, YNFKEQ. The CDR3 reads CASSPLGRGGRTNTEAFF. As DNA, the CDR3 is TGTGCCAGCAGCCCCCTGGGTCGGGGGGGGCGGACGAACACTGAAGCTTTCTTT.

The chain employs TRBV7-9 and TRBJ2-4; the match to TRBD2 covers 9 bases. This CDR3 is built from 16 residues. The J segment lost 9 bases and the V segment lost 1 base, leaving 10 bases of the junction unmatched. Germline CDR1 SEHNR, CDR2 FQNEAQ (reference sequence). DNA for the CDR3: TGTGCCAGCAGCTTAGGGGGCGGGAGGGCCCTTGTCATTCAGTACTTC. Its translation: CASSLGGGRALVIQYF.

The chain recombines TRBV9 with TRBJ2-5; D tentatively reads TRBD1 or TRBD2 (5 bases each). In germline, CDR1 is SGDLS, CDR2 YYNGEE. The CDR3 sequence is 15 residues long. The V gene lost 0 bases and the J gene lost 3 bases, with 12 bases spanning the gap. The CDR3 reads CASSVAPGRKETQYF. The CDR3 DNA follows: TGTGCCAGCAGCGTAGCCCCGGGACGGAAAGAGACCCAGTACTTC. The whole variable domain, remainder taken from reference TRBV9 and TRBJ2-5, is DSGVTQTPKHLITATGQRVTLRCSPRSGDLSVYWYQQSLDQGLQFLIQYYNGEERAKGNILERFSAQQFPDLHSELNLSSLELGDSALYFCASSVAPGRKETQYFGPGTRLLVL.

There are a few counts of this clone. J is TRBJ1-1 and V is TRBV7-9, with TRBD1 as a possible D gene (5 bases). Trimming pared 4 bases from V and 1 base from J, leaving 13 bases between. The V gene's germline CDR1 is SEHNR and CDR2 FQNEAQ (reference sequence). CDR3 length: 15 amino acids. The CDR3 DNA reads as TGTGCCAGCAGCTCATCCGGGACGGGGAACACTGAAGCTTTCTTT. The encoded protein is CASSSSGTGNTEAFF. Filled out from reference TRBV7-9 and TRBJ1-1, the complete variable domain reads DTGVSQNPRHKITKRGQNVTFRCDPISEHNRLYWYRQTLGQGPEFLTYFQNEAQLEKSRLLSDRFSAERPKGSFSTLEIQRTEQGDSAMYLCASSSSGTGNTEAFFGQGTRLTVV.

As for this clone: Other DNA sequences in this specimen translate into the identical CDR3. This chain uses TRBV20-1 with TRBJ2-3; D not resolved. V was pared by 0 bases and J by 5 bases, with 3 bases between. The length of the CDR3 is 11 residues. Germline CDR1 and CDR2: DFQATT and SNEGSKA (reference sequence). The CDR3 region has the DNA TGCAGTGCTAGAGATAGAGATACGCAGTATTTT. It encodes CSARDRDTQYF.

The sample holds a few counts of this clone. The V gene is TRBV5-1, the J gene TRBJ1-5; TRBD1 is a possible D gene (6 bases). The CDR3 totals 14 residues. In germline, CDR1 is SGHRS, CDR2 YFSETQ. Trimming pared 0 bases from V and 4 bases from J, leaving 8 bases between. The CDR3 protein is CASSLEGGNQPQHF. The CDR3 DNA reads as TGCGCCAGCAGCTTGGAAGGGGGAAATCAGCCCCAGCATTTT.

This clone was observed a handful of times. This sequence joins TRBV6-1 and TRBJ2-7, with TRBD2 identical over 9 bases. The CDR3 totals 15 residues. Trimming took 1 base from V and 5 from J; bases not matched to a gene: 6. The germline V gene has CDR1 MNHNS and CDR2 SASEGT. This chain's CDR3 is CASSEEGRGGHEQYF. CDR3 DNA sequence: TGTGCCAGCAGTGAAGAGGGGCGGGGGGGCCACGAGCAGTACTTC.

The chain carries TRBV7-9 and TRBJ2-7; 11 nucleotides line up with TRBD1. Germline values: CDR1 SEHNR, CDR2 FQNEAQ (reference sequence). V trimming: 3 bases; J trimming: 7 bases; junction bases outside the gene matches: 8. This CDR3 contains 15 residues. The CDR3 nucleotides read TGTGCCAGCAGCTTTACGGACAGGGGGCTTCGGGAGCAGTACTTC. Translated, it gives CASSFTDRGLREQYF.

The chain joins TRBV28 to TRBJ1-1; D ambiguous. Per the germline V gene, CDR1 is MDHEN and CDR2 is SYDVKM. Deletions cut 2 bases from V and 3 bases from J, with 19 bases between. This CDR3 has 17 amino acids. CDR3 in amino acids: CASSLSLLLLGDTEAFF. CDR3 nucleotide sequence: TGTGCCAGCAGTTTAAGCCTTTTACTCCTCGGGGACACTGAAGCTTTCTTT. The variable domain in full, completed from reference TRBV28 and TRBJ1-1, reads DVKVTQSSRYLVKRTGEKVFLECVQDMDHENMFWYRQDPGLGLRLIYFSYDVKMKEKGDIPEGYSVSREKKERFSLILESASTNQTSMYLCASSLSLLLLGDTEAFFGQGTRLTVV.

Within the sample, this clone is medium-sized (0.01 to 0.1%). The V call is TRBV6-4, the J call TRBJ2-3, with TRBD2 matching over 9 bases. This CDR3 comprises 16 residues. Trimming removed 2 bases from V and 3 bases from J; junction bases left unmatched: 6. Germline values: CDR1 MRHNA, CDR2 SNTAGT. CDR3 sequence (DNA): TGTGCCAGCAGTGACGAGGCGGGGGGGCGAACAGATACGCAGTATTTT. Amino acids: CASSDEAGGRTDTQYF.

CDR3 in DNA: TGTGCCAGCAGCCCGTCAGGGGGCGTTGGCTACACCTTC. It yields the protein CASSPSGGVGYTF. This chain links TRBV7-2 with TRBJ1-2, with TRBD1 matching over 8 bases. CDR1 and CDR2 (germline): SGHTA, FQGNSA. Germline trimming cut 5 bases from V and 7 bases from J; bases unmatched to any gene: 6. There are 13 residues in the CDR3.

CDR3 nucleotide sequence: TGCGCCAGCAGCGGGACTCCAGGGGGGAATCAGCCCCAGCATTTT. Its translation is CASSGTPGGNQPQHF. V and J are TRBV5-1 and TRBJ1-5, with 7 bases that match TRBD1. The V gene end was trimmed by 4 bases and the J gene end by 4 bases; junction bases not matched to a gene: 8. The CDR3 contains 15 residues. The germline V gene encodes CDR1 SGHRS and CDR2 YFSETQ.